Below are 3 T cell receptor beta chains sequenced from a single sample in a study of tumor-infiltrating lymphocytes in primary liver carcinoma. Bulk tissue was left unsorted, and RNA and DNA were co-extracted from 20-30 mg of it. The investigators made TCR beta cDNA from approximately 500 ng total RNA, using a constant-region primer. Amplification in three nested multiplex PCR rounds with slightly modified ARM-PCR gave rise to TCR beta libraries. The study ran its first two PCR rounds for roughly 11 cycles each, using TRBV1-TRBV30 forward primers and a C-beta reverse primer. MiXCR, run by TCRdb on the multiplex PCR reads, gives a single entry per CDR3 protein. The sample lists about 99,000 distinct CDR3 sequences; around 63% were seen once. Sequenced: liver tumor tissue from sampling region 5. Subset meaning: tumor region T5, tumor centre. The receptors derive from a woman aged 55 to 70 with primary liver carcinoma and hepatitis B virus infection.

On this clonotype itself: Its ends do not fully match the called genes, so a read error is possible. The J gene is TRBJ1-5, the V gene TRBV6-2 or TRBV6-3, with unresolved D. Germline assignment: CDR1 MNHEY and CDR2 SVGEGT. This CDR3 spans 15 amino acids. CDR3 loop: CASRAGEYANQPHHF. The CDR3 nucleotides read TGTGCCAGCAGGGCTGGAGAATACGCTAATCAGCCCCATCATTTT.

As concerns this clonotype: An end of the junction differs from the germline gene, which may be a read error. This sequence joins TRBV11-1 and TRBJ2-2, with a tentative D call TRBD1 (6 bases). The CDR3 consists of 17 residues. Germline CDR1 SGHAT, CDR2 FQDESV (reference sequence). CDR3 nucleotides: TGTGCTAGCAGGGGAAGAATGGGGTCCGCGAACACCAGGGAGCTGTTTTTT. Protein sequence: CASRGRMGSANTRELFF.

In this sample, this clonotype turned up many times. CDR3 nucleotide sequence: TGTGCCAGCAGCTTAGCCCCGGCAGAGCAAAACATTCAGTACTTC. Its protein is CASSLAPAEQNIQYF. This chain joins TRBV11-2 and TRBJ2-4; D gene uncertain. V was clipped by 1 base and J by 5 bases, with 12 bases between them. Germline assignment: CDR1 SGHAT and CDR2 FQNNGV. This CDR3 is 15 amino acids long.